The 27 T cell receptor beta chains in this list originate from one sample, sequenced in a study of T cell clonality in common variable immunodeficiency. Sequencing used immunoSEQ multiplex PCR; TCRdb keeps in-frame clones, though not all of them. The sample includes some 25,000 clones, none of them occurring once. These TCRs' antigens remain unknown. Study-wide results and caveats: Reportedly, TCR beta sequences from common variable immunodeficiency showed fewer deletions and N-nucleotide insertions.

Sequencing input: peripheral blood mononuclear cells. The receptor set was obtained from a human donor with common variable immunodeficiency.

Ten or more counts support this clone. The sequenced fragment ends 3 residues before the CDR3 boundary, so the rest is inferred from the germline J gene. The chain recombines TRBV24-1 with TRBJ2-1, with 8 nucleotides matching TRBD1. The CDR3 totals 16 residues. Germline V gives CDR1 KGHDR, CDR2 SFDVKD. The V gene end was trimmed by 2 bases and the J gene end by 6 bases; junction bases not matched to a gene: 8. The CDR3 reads CATSDYGQGSPNEQFF. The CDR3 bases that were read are TGTGCCACCAGTGATTACGGACAGGGTTCACCCAATGAG.

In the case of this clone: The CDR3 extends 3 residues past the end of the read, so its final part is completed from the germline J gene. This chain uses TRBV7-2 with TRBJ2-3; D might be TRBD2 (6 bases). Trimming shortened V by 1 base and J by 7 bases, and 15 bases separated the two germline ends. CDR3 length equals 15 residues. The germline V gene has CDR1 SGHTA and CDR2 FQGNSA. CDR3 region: CASSLGLGTKNTQYF. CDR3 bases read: TGTGCCAGCAGCTTAGGACTAGGAACGAAAAATACG.

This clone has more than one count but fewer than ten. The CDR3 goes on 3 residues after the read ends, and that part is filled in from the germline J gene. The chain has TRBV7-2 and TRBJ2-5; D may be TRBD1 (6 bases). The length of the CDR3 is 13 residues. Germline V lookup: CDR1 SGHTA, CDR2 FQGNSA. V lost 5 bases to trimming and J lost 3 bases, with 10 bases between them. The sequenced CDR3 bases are TGTGCCAGCAGCCCGGACAGAAAAGAGACC. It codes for CASSPDRKET. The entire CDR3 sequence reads CASSPDRKETQYF.

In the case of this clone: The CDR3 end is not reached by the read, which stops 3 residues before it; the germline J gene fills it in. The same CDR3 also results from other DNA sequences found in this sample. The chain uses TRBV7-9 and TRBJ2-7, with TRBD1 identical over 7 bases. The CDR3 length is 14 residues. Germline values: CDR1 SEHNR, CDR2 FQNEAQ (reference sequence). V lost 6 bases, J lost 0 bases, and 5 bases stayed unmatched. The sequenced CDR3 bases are TGTGCCAGCAGGCCTTCAGGGGGCTCCTACGAG. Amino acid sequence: CASRPSGGSYE. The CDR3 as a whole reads CASRPSGGSYEQYF.

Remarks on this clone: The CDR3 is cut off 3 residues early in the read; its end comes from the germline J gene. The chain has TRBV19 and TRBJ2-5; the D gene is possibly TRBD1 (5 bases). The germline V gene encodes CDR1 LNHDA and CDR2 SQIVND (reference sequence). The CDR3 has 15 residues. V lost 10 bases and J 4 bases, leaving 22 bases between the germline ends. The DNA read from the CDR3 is TGTGCCACCCAAGCCAGGGCCGGCTCCGGAGAGACC. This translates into CATQARAGSGET. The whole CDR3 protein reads CATQARAGSGETQYF.

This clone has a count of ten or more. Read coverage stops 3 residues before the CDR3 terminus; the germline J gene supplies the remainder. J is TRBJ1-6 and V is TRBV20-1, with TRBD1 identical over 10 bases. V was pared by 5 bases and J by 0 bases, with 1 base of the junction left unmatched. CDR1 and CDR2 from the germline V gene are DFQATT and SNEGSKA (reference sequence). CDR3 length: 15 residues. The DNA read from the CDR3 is TGCAGTGCTCGGGACAGGGGCTCCTATAATTCACCC. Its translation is CSARDRGSYNSP. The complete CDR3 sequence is CSARDRGSYNSPLHF.

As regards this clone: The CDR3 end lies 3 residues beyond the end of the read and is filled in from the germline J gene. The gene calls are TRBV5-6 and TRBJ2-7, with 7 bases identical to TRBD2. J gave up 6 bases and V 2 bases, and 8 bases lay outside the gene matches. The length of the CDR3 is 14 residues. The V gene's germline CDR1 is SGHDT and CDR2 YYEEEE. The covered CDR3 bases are TGTGCCAGCAGCTTTGGGGGGGATCTCTCCGAG. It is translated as CASSFGGDLSE. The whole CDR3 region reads CASSFGGDLSEQYF.

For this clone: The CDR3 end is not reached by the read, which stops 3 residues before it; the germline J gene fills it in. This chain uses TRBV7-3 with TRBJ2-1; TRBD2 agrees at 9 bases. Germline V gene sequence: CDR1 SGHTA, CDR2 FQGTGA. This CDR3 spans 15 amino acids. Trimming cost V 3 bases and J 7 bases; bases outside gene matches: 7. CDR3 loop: CASSFPNSGSNEQFF. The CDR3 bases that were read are TGTGCCAGCAGCTTTCCGAATAGCGGGAGTAATGAG.

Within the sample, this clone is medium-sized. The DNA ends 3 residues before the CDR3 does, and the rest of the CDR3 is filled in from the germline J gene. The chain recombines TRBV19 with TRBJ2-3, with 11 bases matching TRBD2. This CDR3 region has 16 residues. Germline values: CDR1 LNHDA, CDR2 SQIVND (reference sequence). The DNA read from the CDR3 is TGTGCCAGTGTCCCCGTAGCGGGAGGGCCACGGCGGACG. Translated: CASVPVAGGPRRT. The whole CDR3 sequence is CASVPVAGGPRRTQYF.

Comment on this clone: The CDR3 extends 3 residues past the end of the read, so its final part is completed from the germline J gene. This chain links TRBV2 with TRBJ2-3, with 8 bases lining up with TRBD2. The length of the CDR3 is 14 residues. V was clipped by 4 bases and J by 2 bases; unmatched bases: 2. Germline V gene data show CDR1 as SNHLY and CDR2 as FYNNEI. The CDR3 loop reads CASSGTSFTDTQYF. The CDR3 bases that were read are TGTGCCAGCAGTGGGACTAGCTTCACAGATACG.

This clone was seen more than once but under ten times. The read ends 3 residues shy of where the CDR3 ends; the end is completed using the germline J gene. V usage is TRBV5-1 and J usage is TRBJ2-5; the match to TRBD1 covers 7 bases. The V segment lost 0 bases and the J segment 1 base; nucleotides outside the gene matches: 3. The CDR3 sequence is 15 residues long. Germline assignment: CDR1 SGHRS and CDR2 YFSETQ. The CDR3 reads CASSLGTGAQETQYF. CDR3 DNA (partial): TGCGCCAGCAGCTTGGGTACAGGGGCCCAAGAGACC.

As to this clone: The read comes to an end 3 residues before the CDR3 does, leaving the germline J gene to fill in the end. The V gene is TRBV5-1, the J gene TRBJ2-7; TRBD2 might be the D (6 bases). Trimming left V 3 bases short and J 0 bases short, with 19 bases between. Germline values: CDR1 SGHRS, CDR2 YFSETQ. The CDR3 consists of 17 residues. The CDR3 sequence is CASSSFPGLQGSYEQYF. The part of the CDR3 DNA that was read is TGCGCCAGCAGCTCATTCCCGGGACTCCAGGGCTCCTACGAG.

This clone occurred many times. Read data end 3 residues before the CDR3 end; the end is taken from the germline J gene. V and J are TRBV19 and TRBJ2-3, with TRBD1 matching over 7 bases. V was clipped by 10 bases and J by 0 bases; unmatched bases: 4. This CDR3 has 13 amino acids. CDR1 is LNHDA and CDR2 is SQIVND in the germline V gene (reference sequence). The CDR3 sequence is CATGTASTDTQYF. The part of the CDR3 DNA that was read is TGTGCCACCGGGACAGCTAGCACAGATACG.

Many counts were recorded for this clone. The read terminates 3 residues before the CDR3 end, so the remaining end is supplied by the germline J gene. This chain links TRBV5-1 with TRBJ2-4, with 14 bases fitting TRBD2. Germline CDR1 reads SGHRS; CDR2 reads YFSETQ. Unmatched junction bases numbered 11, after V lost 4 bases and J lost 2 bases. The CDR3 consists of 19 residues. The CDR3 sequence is CASSGQVGLAGGTKNIQYF. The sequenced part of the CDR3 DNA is TGCGCCAGCAGCGGACAAGTCGGACTAGCGGGAGGAACCAAAAACATT.

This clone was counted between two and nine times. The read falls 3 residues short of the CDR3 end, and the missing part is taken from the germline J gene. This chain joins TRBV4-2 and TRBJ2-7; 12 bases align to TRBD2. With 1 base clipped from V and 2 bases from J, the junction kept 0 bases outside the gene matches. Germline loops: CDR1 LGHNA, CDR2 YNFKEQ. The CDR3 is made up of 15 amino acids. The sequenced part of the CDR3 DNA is TGTGCCAGCAGCCAAGGGACTAGCGGGGCCTACGAG. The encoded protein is CASSQGTSGAYE. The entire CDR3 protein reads CASSQGTSGAYEQYF.

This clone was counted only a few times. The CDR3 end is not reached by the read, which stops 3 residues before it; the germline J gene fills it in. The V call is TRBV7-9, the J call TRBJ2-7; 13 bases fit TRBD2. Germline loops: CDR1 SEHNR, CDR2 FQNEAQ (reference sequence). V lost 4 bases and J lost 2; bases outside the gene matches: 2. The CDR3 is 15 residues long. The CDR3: CASSSGLAGAYEQYF. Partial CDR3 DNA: TGTGCCAGCAGCTCCGGACTAGCGGGAGCCTACGAG.

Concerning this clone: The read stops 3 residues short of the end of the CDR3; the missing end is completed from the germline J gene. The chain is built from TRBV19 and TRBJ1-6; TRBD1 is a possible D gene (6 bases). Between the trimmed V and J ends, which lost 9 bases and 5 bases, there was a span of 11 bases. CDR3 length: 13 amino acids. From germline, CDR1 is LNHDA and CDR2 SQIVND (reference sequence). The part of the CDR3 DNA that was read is TGTGCCAGCAGGACAGTAGATAATTCACCC. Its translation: CASRTVDNSP. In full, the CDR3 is CASRTVDNSPLHF.

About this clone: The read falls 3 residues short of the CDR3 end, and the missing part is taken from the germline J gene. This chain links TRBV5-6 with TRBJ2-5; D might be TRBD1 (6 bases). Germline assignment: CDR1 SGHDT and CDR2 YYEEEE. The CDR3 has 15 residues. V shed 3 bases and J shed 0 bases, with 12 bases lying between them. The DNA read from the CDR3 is TGTGCCAGCAGCTCGACGGGACAATACCAAGAGACC. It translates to CASSSTGQYQET. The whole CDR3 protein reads CASSSTGQYQETQYF. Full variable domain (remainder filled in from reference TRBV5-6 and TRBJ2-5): DAGVTQSPTHLIKTRGQQVTLRCSPKSGHDTVSWYQQALGQGPQFIFQYYEEEERQRGNFPDRFSGHQFPNYSSELNVNALLLGDSALYLCASSSTGQYQETQYFGPGTRLLVL.

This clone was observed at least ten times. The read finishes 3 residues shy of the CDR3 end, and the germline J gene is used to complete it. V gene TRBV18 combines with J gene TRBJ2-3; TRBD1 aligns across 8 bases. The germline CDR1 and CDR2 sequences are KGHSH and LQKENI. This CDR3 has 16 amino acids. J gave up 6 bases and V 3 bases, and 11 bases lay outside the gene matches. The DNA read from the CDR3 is TGTGCCAGCTCACCGGGGACAGGATTAACGGATGATACG. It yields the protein CASSPGTGLTDDT. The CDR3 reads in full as CASSPGTGLTDDTQYF. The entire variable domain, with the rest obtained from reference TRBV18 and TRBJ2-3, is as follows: NAGVMQNPRHLVRRRGQEARLRCSPMKGHSHVYWYRQLPEEGLKFMVYLQKENIIDESGMPKERFSAEFPKEGPSILRIQQVVRGDSAAYFCASSPGTGLTDDTQYFGPGTRLTVL.

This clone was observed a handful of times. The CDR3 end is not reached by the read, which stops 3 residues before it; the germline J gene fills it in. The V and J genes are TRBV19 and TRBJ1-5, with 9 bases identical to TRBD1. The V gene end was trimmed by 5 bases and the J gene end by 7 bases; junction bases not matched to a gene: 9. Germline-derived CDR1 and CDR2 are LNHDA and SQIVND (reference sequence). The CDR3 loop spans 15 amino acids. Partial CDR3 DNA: TGTGCCAGTAGTGTGGACAGGGGCGTCAAGCAGCCC. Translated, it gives CASSVDRGVKQP. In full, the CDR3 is CASSVDRGVKQPQHF.

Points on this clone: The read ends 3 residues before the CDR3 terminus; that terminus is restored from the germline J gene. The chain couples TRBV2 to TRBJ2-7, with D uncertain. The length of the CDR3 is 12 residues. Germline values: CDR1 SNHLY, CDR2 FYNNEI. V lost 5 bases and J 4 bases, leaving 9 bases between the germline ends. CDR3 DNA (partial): TGTGCCAGCAGTTCGTCAGGTTACGAG. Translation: CASSSSGYE. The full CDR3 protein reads CASSSSGYEQYF. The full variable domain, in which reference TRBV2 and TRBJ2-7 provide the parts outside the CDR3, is EPEVTQTPSHQVTQMGQEVILRCVPISNHLYFYWYRQILGQKVEFLVSFYNNEISEKSEIFDDQFSVERPDGSNFTLKIRSTKLEDSAMYFCASSSSGYEQYFGPGTRLTVT.

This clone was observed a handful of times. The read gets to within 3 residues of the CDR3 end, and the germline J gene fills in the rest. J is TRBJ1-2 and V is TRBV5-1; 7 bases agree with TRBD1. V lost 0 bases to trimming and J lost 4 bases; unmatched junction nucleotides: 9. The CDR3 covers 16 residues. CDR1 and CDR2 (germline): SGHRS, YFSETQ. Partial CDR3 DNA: TGCGCCAGCAGCTTGGCCACAGGGGCCGGCGGCTATGGC. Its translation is CASSLATGAGGYG. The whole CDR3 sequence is CASSLATGAGGYGYTF.

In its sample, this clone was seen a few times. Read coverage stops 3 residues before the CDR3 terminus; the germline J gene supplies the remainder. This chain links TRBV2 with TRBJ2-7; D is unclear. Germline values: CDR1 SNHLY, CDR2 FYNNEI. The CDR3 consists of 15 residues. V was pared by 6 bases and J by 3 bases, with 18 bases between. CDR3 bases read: TGTGCCAGCAGAGCCCCGGTCACAAAGGGCTACGAG. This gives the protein CASRAPVTKGYE. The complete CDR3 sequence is CASRAPVTKGYEQYF.

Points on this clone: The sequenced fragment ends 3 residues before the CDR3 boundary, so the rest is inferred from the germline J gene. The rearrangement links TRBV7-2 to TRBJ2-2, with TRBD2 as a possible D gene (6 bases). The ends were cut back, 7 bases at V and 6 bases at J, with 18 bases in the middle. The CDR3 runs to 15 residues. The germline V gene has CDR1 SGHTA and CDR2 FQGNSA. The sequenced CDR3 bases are TGTGCCAGCACCCTACTCGGGGGTCTCCCCGGGGAG. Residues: CASTLLGGLPGE. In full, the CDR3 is CASTLLGGLPGELFF.

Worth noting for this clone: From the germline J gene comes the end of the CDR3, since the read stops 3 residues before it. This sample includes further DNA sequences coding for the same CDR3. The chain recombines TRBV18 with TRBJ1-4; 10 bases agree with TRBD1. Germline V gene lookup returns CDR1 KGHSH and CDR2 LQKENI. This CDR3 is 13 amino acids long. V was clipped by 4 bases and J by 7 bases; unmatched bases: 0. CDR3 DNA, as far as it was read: TGTGCCAGCTCACGGACAGGGGGTGAAAAA. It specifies CASSRTGGEK. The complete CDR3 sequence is CASSRTGGEKLFF.

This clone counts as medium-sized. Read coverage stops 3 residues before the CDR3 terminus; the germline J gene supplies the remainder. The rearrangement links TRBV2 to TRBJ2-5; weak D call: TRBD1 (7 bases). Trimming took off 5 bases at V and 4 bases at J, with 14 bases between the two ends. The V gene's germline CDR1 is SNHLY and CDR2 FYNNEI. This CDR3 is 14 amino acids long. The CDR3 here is CASSPRQGGETQYF. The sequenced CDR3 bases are TGTGCCAGCAGTCCTCGGCAGGGGGGAGAGACC.

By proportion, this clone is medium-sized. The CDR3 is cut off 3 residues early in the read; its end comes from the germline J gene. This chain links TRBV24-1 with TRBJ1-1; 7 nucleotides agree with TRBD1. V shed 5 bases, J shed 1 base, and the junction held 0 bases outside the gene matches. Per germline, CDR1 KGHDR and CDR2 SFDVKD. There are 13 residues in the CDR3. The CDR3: CATSGTGNTEAFF. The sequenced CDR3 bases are TGTGCCACCAGTGGGACAGGGAACACTGAA.